This T cell receptor (beta chain) was sequenced for a study of brain T cells in children with intractable seizures. TCRdb's table, derived via immunoSEQ multiplex PCR, lists solely in-frame clones and lacks some. This table has 340,000 or so clones, roughly 93% appearing once. Documented time point: blood from clinic visit 5 months post-surgery; TSC patient then seizure free. At least one anti-epileptic drug was given before surgery. Germline-derived CDR1 and CDR2 are SEHNR and FQNEAQ (reference sequence). The CDR3 contains 15 residues. Trimming removed 2 bases from V and 2 bases from J, with 13 bases in between.

The J gene is TRBJ2-7, the V gene TRBV7-9, with D perhaps TRBD1 or TRBD2 (5 bases each). The sequenced sample was peripheral blood, obtained approximately 5 months after surgery. This clonotype originated in a boy younger than two with tuberous sclerosis and intractable seizures. The CDR3 region is CASSLPRGSPYEQYF. CDR3 nucleotides: TGTGCCAGCAGCTTACCCCGGGGCAGTCCCTACGAGCAGTACTTC.